This is a list of T cell receptor beta chains from one sample in a study of human T cells and chemical hapten exposure. TCRdb analysed the RACE reads with MiXCR anew, one entry per CDR3 protein. The table has about 96,000 distinct CDR3 sequences, 9.3% seen once. The source was whole blood, collected in connection with sensitization to the hapten diphenylcyclopropenone (DPC). Receptors were obtained from a woman between 40 and 50 years old with alopecia areata. Some clones in this sample may be carry-over from other donors' samples. Both conserved end residues are part of each CDR3. Not all rows give a size; the values are once, few, many and, for expanded clones, a class.

size: few; V: TRBV28; J: TRBJ2-7; CDR3: CASSLSRPEQYF
size: many; V: TRBV21-1; J: TRBJ1-5; CDR3: CASSKGLFSNQPQHF
size: NA; V: TRBV9; J: TRBJ2-5; CDR3: CASSAGTTQETQYF
size: many; V: TRBV6-5; J: TRBJ1-3; CDR3: CASSYLRSHSGNTIYF
size: NA; V: TRBV5-4; J: TRBJ2-5; CDR3: CASSPGTGLETQYF
size: many; V: TRBV28; J: TRBJ2-1; CDR3: CASSFGPTSSAYNEQFF
size: many; V: TRBV6-2/TRBV6-3; J: TRBJ1-5; CDR3: CASSYDRGYQPQHF
size: few; V: TRBV12-3/TRBV12-4; J: TRBJ1-5; CDR3: CASSQQGNQPQHF
size: NA; V: TRBV18; J: TRBJ1-5; CDR3: CASSQSPFQPQHF
size: few; V: TRBV6-5; J: TRBJ2-3; CDR3: CASSYGVGLADTQYF
size: many; V: TRBV4-1; J: TRBJ2-1; CDR3: CASSQADRESYNEQFF
size: NA; V: TRBV20-1; J: TRBJ2-3; CDR3: CSAPASTDTQYF
size: NA; V: TRBV6-1; J: TRBJ1-5; CDR3: CASSVPGQINQPQHF
size: many; V: TRBV4-3; J: TRBJ1-1; CDR3: CASSQGGGWDREAFF
size: many; V: TRBV6-2/TRBV6-3; J: TRBJ2-3; CDR3: CASSYRAGALNTQYF
size: many; V: TRBV6-5; J: TRBJ2-7; CDR3: CASSNSGRAAYEQYF
size: many; V: TRBV7-9; J: TRBJ1-2; CDR3: CASSLNQGDYGYTF
size: many; V: TRBV7-2; J: TRBJ2-7; CDR3: CASSFLPGQNLYEQYF
size: NA; V: TRBV2; J: TRBJ2-2; CDR3: CASRGGPTGELFF
size: NA; V: TRBV20-1; J: TRBJ2-7; CDR3: CSPQGNPTMKQYF
size: NA; V: TRBV20-1; J: TRBJ2-2; CDR3: CSARKAGELFF
size: few; V: TRBV5-6; J: TRBJ2-5; CDR3: CASSWGGAGVGETQYF
size: many; V: TRBV29-1; J: TRBJ1-2; CDR3: CSAGQGANYGYTF
size: many; V: TRBV7-2; J: TRBJ2-1; CDR3: CASSLGASGRTYEQFF
size: NA; V: TRBV29-1; J: TRBJ2-5; CDR3: CSVSRGTGSGETQYF
size: many; V: TRBV29-1; J: TRBJ2-2; CDR3: CSVARVGTGELFF
size: many; V: TRBV5-1; J: TRBJ2-1; CDR3: CASSPRTGGPNNEQFF
size: few; V: TRBV28; J: TRBJ1-1; CDR3: CATGVVGITEAFF
size: NA; V: TRBV12-3/TRBV12-4; J: TRBJ2-1; CDR3: CASRSMDEQFF
size: many; V: TRBV28; J: TRBJ1-3; CDR3: CASATDLSSGNTIYF
size: NA; V: TRBV6-1; J: TRBJ2-2; CDR3: CASSREWSGELFF
size: NA; V: TRBV3-1; J: TRBJ2-7; CDR3: CASAPSETYEQYF
size: few; V: TRBV7-2; J: TRBJ1-4; CDR3: CASEVQPNEKLFF
size: few; V: TRBV25-1; J: TRBJ2-2; CDR3: CASSDPSGRGTGELFF
size: few; V: TRBV28; J: TRBJ2-5; CDR3: CASTPSQETQYF
size: few; V: TRBV29-1; J: TRBJ2-7; CDR3: CSVGGVNEQYF
size: many; V: TRBV30; J: TRBJ2-3; CDR3: CAWAVAVSSTDTQYF
size: many; V: TRBV7-3; J: TRBJ2-1; CDR3: CASSSPGRESEQFF
size: NA; V: TRBV4-1; J: TRBJ1-6; CDR3: CASSQDQDSPLHF